This TCR beta chain was obtained from a study of T cell changes during pregnancy in multiple sclerosis. The assay was immunoSEQ multiplex PCR, and TCRdb's table has in-frame clones only and misses some. The data contain more than 80,000 clones, roughly nine tenths of them singletons. The starting material was peripheral blood, obtained before pregnancy. This receptor was obtained from a female donor with multiple sclerosis, enrolled in a pregnancy study.

The CDR3 DNA follows: TGTGCTAGTGGTTTCAGGGCCGAATATTCCCTATCTGGGGCCAACGTCCTGACTTTC. The encoded protein is CASGFRAEYSLSGANVLTF. The chain is built from TRBV12-5 and TRBJ2-6; D perhaps matches TRBD1 (5 bases). V lost 3 bases, J lost 1 base, and 19 bases lay in between. CDR1 and CDR2 from the germline V gene are LGHNT and FRNRAP. The CDR3 consists of 19 residues.